The clone carrying this T cell receptor beta chain was counted a few times. The antigen is undetermined. The entry originates in a study of beta chain features in type 1 diabetes. Background on the study: Patients looked much like healthy donors when it came to age, gender and cell yields.

Expressed TCRB transcripts were sequenced because the isolated RNA had all been reverse transcribed beforehand. The assay was immunoSEQ multiplex PCR, and TCRdb's table has in-frame clones only and misses some. The table has about 660,000 clones, over 12% seen once. Looked up from germline, CDR1 is SGHRS and CDR2 is YFSETQ. V lost 4 bases, J lost 2 bases, and 2 bases stayed unmatched. The CDR3 contains 15 residues. Overall study results and limits: Shortening of TCRB CDR3s, moderate but significant, appeared in all four CD4+ subsets of Type 1 diabetes patients.

J is TRBJ2-1 and V is TRBV5-1; 11 bases agree with TRBD2. This clonotype was sampled from a man aged 18 to 35 with type 1 diabetes. Sequencing input: naive CD4+ T cells from blood. The CDR3 sequence: CASSKTSGAYNEQFF. In DNA form, the CDR3 reads TGCGCCAGCAGCAAGACTAGCGGGGCCTACAATGAGCAGTTCTTC.